A selection of T cell receptor beta chains follows, all from one sample in a study of T cell responses to AZD1222 COVID-19 vaccine. Repertoires were generated with immunoSEQ multiplex PCR, while TCRdb's copy carries only in-frame clones and drops some. This sample carries some 40,000 clones, less than 85% of them seen once, and the ten largest clones take about 3.7%. Material: peripheral blood, obtained on day 0 of AZD1222 vaccination. Receptors originate from an adult in good health. The CDR3 runs from the conserved cysteine through the conserved F or W. D genes are given only for firm matches. Clone size is not always given. Where it is, it says once, few, many or a class for expanded clones.

TRBV6-1,.,.,TRBJ1-3,TGTGCCAGCAGTGAAGCTTCCGGGTCCGGAAACACCATATATTTT,CASSEASGSGNTIYF
TRBV10-3,.,once,TRBJ1-3,TGTGCCATCAGTGAGTCTTATGGCAGGGCGGCGTCTGGAAACACCATATATTTT,CAISESYGRAASGNTIYF
TRBV27,.,.,TRBJ2-3,TGTGCCAGCAGTCTCGCAGGGCAAGGGGCAGATACGCAGTATTTT,CASSLAGQGADTQYF
TRBV29-1,.,.,TRBJ1-1,TGCAGCGTTGTCAGGGGTCTGAACACTGAAGCTTTCTTT,CSVVRGLNTEAFF
TRBV28,.,once,TRBJ1-1,TGTGCCAGCAGTTTTGTGGGGGGGCAGGTGAACACTGAAGCTTTCTTT,CASSFVGGQVNTEAFF
TRBV6-5,.,.,TRBJ1-1,TGTGCCAGCAGTCGTCAGGGGTATGAAGCTTTCTTT,CASSRQGYEAFF
TRBV27,TRBD2,.,TRBJ2-1,TGTGCCAGCAGTTTATATGCGGCGGGGGGCGACAATGAGCAGTTCTTC,CASSLYAAGGDNEQFF
TRBV18,.,.,TRBJ2-7,TGTGCCAGCTCACCCCAGAGGCAGGGAGAACCGTACTTC,CASSPQRQGEPYF
TRBV29-1,TRBD1,few,TRBJ2-2,TGCAGGAATGACAGTACAGGGGGCGCCGGGGAGCTGTTTTTT,CRNDSTGGAGELFF
TRBV27,.,.,TRBJ1-2,TGTGCCAGCAGTTTAAGTCTCAGTATAGGGGGCTACACCTTC,CASSLSLSIGGYTF
TRBV5-4,.,.,TRBJ2-1,TGTGCCAGCAGCTTGGCCGGGAGCAATGAGCAGTTCTTC,CASSLAGSNEQFF
TRBV24-1,TRBD1,.,TRBJ1-4,TGTGCCACCCCGTCCACAGGGGGCGCGGTCGAAAAACTGTTTTTT,CATPSTGGAVEKLFF
TRBV18,TRBD1,.,TRBJ1-4,TGTGCCAGCTCACCACCGCTTCAGGGGGCTTCGGCCGTCAAACTGTTTTTT,CASSPPLQGASAVKLFF
TRBV7-2,TRBD1,.,TRBJ1-2,TGTGCCAGCAGCTTAGCTGGGACAGGGCGACACCATGGCTACACCTTC,CASSLAGTGRHHGYTF
TRBV5-5,.,.,TRBJ1-3,TGTGCCAGCAGCACTGGGGCAGGACTCTTCTCTGGAAACACCATATATTTT,CASSTGAGLFSGNTIYF
TRBV7-3,.,.,TRBJ2-1,TGTGCCAGCAGCTTACAAGGGGTGGGTGAGCAGTTCTTC,CASSLQGVGEQFF
TRBV7-2,.,.,TRBJ1-2,TGTGCCAGCAGCTTAGGACTGACTAACTATGGCTACACCTTC,CASSLGLTNYGYTF
TRBV21-1,.,.,TRBJ2-7,TGTGCCCGCCCCCCCCGACCAAACAGGGCGAGATCCTACGAGCAGTACTTC,CARPPRPNRARSYEQYF
TRBV5-6,TRBD1,once,TRBJ2-2,TGTGCCAGCAGAAAGACAGGGGTCGGGGAGCTGTTTTTT,CASRKTGVGELFF
TRBV6-4,TRBD1,few,TRBJ1-2,TGTGCCAGCAGTCTGGACAGGACTAACTATGGCTACACCTTC,CASSLDRTNYGYTF
TRBV7-2,.,.,TRBJ1-2,TGTGCCAGCAGCGCTAGCCTAGGGACGGAGGGTCGGGGCTACACCTTC,CASSASLGTEGRGYTF
TRBV11-2,TRBD2,.,TRBJ2-7,TGTGCCAGCAGCTTCACTAGCGGGGGGCCTTCCTACGAGCAGTACTTC,CASSFTSGGPSYEQYF
TRBV21-1,.,.,TRBJ2-2,TGTGCCAGCAGCAAAAAGGATCTTGGACAGGGGGGGAACACCGGGGAGCTGTTTTTT,CASSKKDLGQGGNTGELFF
TRBV12-3/TRBV12-4,.,.,TRBJ2-7,TGTGCCAGCAACCGCAGGGGAGACGAGCAGTACTTC,CASNRRGDEQYF
TRBV6-5,TRBD2,.,TRBJ2-7,TGTGCCAGCGGGGAGACTAGCGGAGAGCCCTACGAGCAGTACTTC,CASGETSGEPYEQYF
TRBV6-5,.,.,TRBJ2-7,TGTGCCAGCAGTCCCCCTCCGGACATCTCCTACGAGCAGTACTTC,CASSPPPDISYEQYF
TRBV12-3/TRBV12-4,.,.,TRBJ1-2,TGTGCCAGCAGTCCAGACAGTCTGGGCTACACCTTC,CASSPDSLGYTF
TRBV5-5,.,medium-sized,TRBJ1-1,TGTGCCAGCAGCTCTAGGCCGCTCAGAAGTGGGGTGAACACTGAAGCTTTCTTT,CASSSRPLRSGVNTEAFF
TRBV7-2,TRBD1,.,TRBJ1-3,TGTGCCAGCAGCCCCCGGGCGGGGACAGGGTTTCTCTCTGGAAACACCATATATTTT,CASSPRAGTGFLSGNTIYF
TRBV6-5,.,.,TRBJ1-1,TGTGCCAGCAGTTATGGACAGCCAGGCACTGAAGCTTTCTTT,CASSYGQPGTEAFF
TRBV2,TRBD1,.,TRBJ2-3,TGTGCCAGCAGCGGACAGGGGCGCACAGATACGCAGTATTTT,CASSGQGRTDTQYF
TRBV2,.,.,TRBJ1-1,TGTGCCAGCAGTCCTCGTCCCCGAGGACAGACTGAAGCTTTCTTT,CASSPRPRGQTEAFF
TRBV2,TRBD1,.,TRBJ1-2,TGTGCCAGCAGCGAACGACAGGGGAACTATGGCTACACCTTC,CASSERQGNYGYTF
TRBV3-1/TRBV3-2,.,.,TRBJ1-2,TGTGCCAGCAGCCACAGAGGCTACTATGGCTACACCTTC,CASSHRGYYGYTF
TRBV3-1/TRBV3-2,.,once,TRBJ1-1,TGTGCCAGCAGCCAAATTGCAGGGATAGCTTTCTTT,CASSQIAGIAFF
TRBV19,TRBD2,.,TRBJ2-3,TGTGCCAGTAGGAAGCGGGGGGGCCTCGATACGCAGTATTTT,CASRKRGGLDTQYF
TRBV19,.,.,TRBJ1-5,TGTGCCAGTAGTATAGGAGTAAGCGAAAGAGGGGCCCAGCATTTT,CASSIGVSERGAQHF
TRBV6-5,.,.,TRBJ1-3,TGTGCCAGCAGGCTTAACAGCCGCTCTGTGAACACCATATATTTT,CASRLNSRSVNTIYF
TRBV19,.,.,TRBJ1-2,TGTGCCAGTAGTATAGATCCCAACCGCTTATCCTATGGCTACACCTTC,CASSIDPNRLSYGYTF
TRBV28,TRBD1,once,TRBJ1-5,TGTGCCAGCAGTCCTGGACAGGGCGTACAGCCCCAGCATTTT,CASSPGQGVQPQHF
TRBV27,.,.,TRBJ1-1,TGTGCCAGCAGGGAGAGAAACACTGAAGCTTTCTTT,CASRERNTEAFF
TRBV3-1/TRBV3-2,TRBD2,.,TRBJ2-3,TGTGCCAGCAGCTTAAGGGGAGCGGGGGAAGGTACGCAGTATTTT,CASSLRGAGEGTQYF
TRBV4-1,TRBD2,.,TRBJ2-3,TGCGCCAGCAGCCAGGTAGCGGGGGGCCAGACAGATACGCAGTATTTT,CASSQVAGGQTDTQYF
TRBV14,TRBD1,.,TRBJ1-4,TGTGCCAGCAGCCAAGCTGGGACAGGGATTTCAGAAAAACTGTTTTTT,CASSQAGTGISEKLFF
TRBV24-1,TRBD1,once,TRBJ1-5,TGTGCCACCAGTGATTCCTCCGGGACAGGCAATCAGCCCCAGCATTTT,CATSDSSGTGNQPQHF
TRBV6-2/TRBV6-3,TRBD1,.,TRBJ2-1,TGTGCCAGCAGTCCCGGGACAGGGCCTTACAATGAGCAGTTCTTC,CASSPGTGPYNEQFF
TRBV4-1,.,medium-sized,TRBJ2-3,TGCGCCAGCAGCAGGGAGCCCAGCGGGCCCAGCACAGATACGCAGTATTTT,CASSREPSGPSTDTQYF
TRBV20-1,.,medium-sized,TRBJ2-1,TGCAGTGCTAGTGACTCGGGCGGCCACTCTTACAATGAGCAGTTCTTC,CSASDSGGHSYNEQFF
TRBV2,.,.,TRBJ2-1,TGTGCCAGCAGTAAACAGGACAGTGAGCAGTTCTTC,CASSKQDSEQFF
TRBV19,TRBD2,.,TRBJ2-5,TGTGCCAGCGAAGCGGGGGGTCAAGAGACCCAGTACTTC,CASEAGGQETQYF
TRBV18,.,few,TRBJ1-6,TGTGCCAGCTCACCAGACATCGCTTCACCCCTCCACTTT,CASSPDIASPLHF
TRBV19,TRBD1,.,TRBJ1-4,TGTGCCAGTAGGACGACAGGGTATGATGAAAAACTGTTTTTT,CASRTTGYDEKLFF
TRBV7-6,.,few,TRBJ1-6,TGTGCCAGCAGCGCACAGGGCGAAGGGTATAATTCACCCCTCCACTTT,CASSAQGEGYNSPLHF
TRBV3-1/TRBV3-2,.,few,TRBJ2-2,TGTGCCAGCAGCCAAACTCCCCAGAACACCGGGGAGCTGTTTTTT,CASSQTPQNTGELFF
TRBV2,TRBD1,few,TRBJ1-5,TGTGCCAGCTCTCGACAGGGAGGGCCCAATCAGCCCCAGCATTTT,CASSRQGGPNQPQHF
TRBV18,.,.,TRBJ1-4,TGTGCCAGCTCCCAGCACTCCCCAGCAACTAATGAAAAACTGTTTTTT,CASSQHSPATNEKLFF
TRBV30,.,.,TRBJ2-3,TGTGCCTGGAGTGAGGGGGGCGGTGTAGTGGATACGCAGTATTTT,CAWSEGGGVVDTQYF
TRBV6-5,.,once,TRBJ2-3,TGTGCCAGCAAAAGGGGGTTCGGCGATACGCAGTATTTT,CASKRGFGDTQYF
TRBV7-2,.,.,TRBJ1-1,TGTGCCAGCAGCTTGGAGGCATGGACAGTCCGGAACACTGAAGCTTTCTTT,CASSLEAWTVRNTEAFF
TRBV28,.,once,TRBJ2-7,TGTGCCAGCACCTTGGGGACCCTCTACGAGCAGTACTTC,CASTLGTLYEQYF